The next 25 T cell receptor beta chains were all read from a single sample in a study of long-term antiretroviral therapy in people with HIV (dated by TCRdb to 2021 to 2024). The immunoSEQ hsTCRB v3.0 assay was used at survey level resolution to sequence the TRB variable region. TCRdb stores this immuneACCESS table with in-frame sequences only. Part of the clones is absent; in the studies checked, under half of the shortfall reflects unresolved V genes, and no reason is known for the rest. For this sample there are 42,000 or so clones; approximately 85% appear just once. The top ten constitute about 5.7% of the sample. The source material was unsorted PBMCs, sampled 3.1 years after starting antiretroviral therapy. The source is a woman aged 50 to 60 with HIV.

The CDR3 bases are TGTGCCAGCGGAAATCAGCCCCAGCATTTT. It codes for CASGNQPQHF. The rearrangement uses TRBV6-6 and TRBJ1-5; no clear D. The CDR3 loop spans 10 amino acids. V was trimmed by 8 bases and J by 4 bases, leaving 3 bases between them. Germline CDR1 MNHNY, CDR2 SVGAGI (reference sequence).

The chain carries TRBV27 and TRBJ1-2; TRBD1 might be the D (5 bases). This CDR3 has 17 residues. The V end was cut by 1 base, the J end by 1 base, with 16 bases between. Germline-derived CDR1 and CDR2 are MNHEY and SMNVEV (reference sequence). CDR3 amino acids: CASSLLGTNNFNYGYTF. The CDR3 coding sequence is TGTGCCAGCAGTTTATTGGGGACCAACAATTTTAACTATGGCTACACCTTC.

The V and J genes are TRBV10-1 and TRBJ2-1; D perhaps matches TRBD2 (7 bases). This CDR3 region has 18 residues. The V end was cut by 3 bases, the J end by 0 bases, with 18 bases between. Per the germline V gene, CDR1 is WNHNN and CDR2 is SYGVQD (reference sequence). Written as DNA, the CDR3 is TGCGCCAGCAGTGAAGGCGGGGGCCTTCTGAGCTCCTACAATGAGCAGTTCTTC. Residues: CASSEGGGLLSSYNEQFF.

This chain joins TRBV30 and TRBJ1-1, with a tentative D call TRBD1 (6 bases). Germline assignment: CDR1 GTSNPN and CDR2 SVGIG (reference sequence). Trimming left V 0 bases short and J 6 bases short, with 8 bases between. The CDR3 consists of 12 residues. CDR3 coding DNA: TGTGCCTGGAGTGTTAGGGGGGCTGAAGCTTTCTTT. Residues: CAWSVRGAEAFF.

The genes are TRBV6-1 and TRBJ2-6; no reliable D call. The CDR3 consists of 14 residues. Trimming cost V 6 bases and J 0 bases, with 6 bases left between them. Germline assignment: CDR1 MNHNS and CDR2 SASEGT. This CDR3 reads CASRSTSGANVLTF. CDR3 nucleotides: TGTGCCAGCAGAAGCACCTCTGGGGCCAACGTCCTGACTTTC.

The chain carries TRBV6-6 and TRBJ2-7; 11 nucleotides line up with TRBD2. CDR3 size: 12 residues. Germline V gives CDR1 MNHNY, CDR2 SVGAGI (reference sequence). J gave up 3 bases and V 9 bases, and 1 base lay outside the gene matches. The CDR3 DNA reads as TGTGCCAGTAGCGGGGGGGACTACGAGCAGTACTTC. This translates into CASSGGDYEQYF.

The V call is TRBV7-3, the J call TRBJ1-4; perhaps TRBD1 as D (6 bases). This CDR3 is 17 amino acids long. The V and J ends lost 5 bases and 6 bases respectively, with 22 bases between them. In germline, CDR1 is SGHTA, CDR2 FQGTGA. CDR3 DNA sequence: TGTGCCAGCAGCCGCCTACCTTACAGGGAAAAGGATGAAAAACTGTTTTTT. As protein: CASSRLPYREKDEKLFF.

This chain joins TRBV19 and TRBJ2-7; TRBD1 agrees at 7 bases. Germline V gene lookup returns CDR1 LNHDA and CDR2 SQIVND (reference sequence). With V trimmed by 7 bases and J by 1 base, 4 bases remained unmatched. This CDR3 spans 13 amino acids. This CDR3 reads CASTADRSYEQYF. Here the CDR3 DNA reads TGTGCCAGTACGGCGGACAGGTCCTACGAGCAGTACTTC.

This clone was seen just once. This rearrangement joins TRBV6-4 to TRBJ2-2, with TRBD1 identical over 10 bases. Germline loops: CDR1 MRHNA, CDR2 SNTAGT. The trim removed 6 bases at V and 1 base at J, leaving 2 bases unmatched. The CDR3 is 15 amino acids. The CDR3 coding sequence is TGTGCCAGCAGCCGGGACAGGGGGAACACCGGGGAGCTGTTTTTT. This codes for CASSRDRGNTGELFF.

The chain combines TRBV5-1 with TRBJ2-7, with 8 bases identical to TRBD1. Germline CDR1 and CDR2: SGHRS and YFSETQ. CDR3 length: 12 residues. J was trimmed by 6 bases and V by 2 bases; bases with no gene match: 1. DNA for the CDR3: TGCGCCAGCAGCTTAACAGGGGGCGAGCAGTACTTC. This translates into CASSLTGGEQYF.

The rearrangement uses TRBV28 and TRBJ2-7; D remains ambiguous. With 2 bases removed from V and 3 bases from J, the gap between germline ends came to 14 bases. CDR1 is MDHEN and CDR2 is SYDVKM in the germline V gene. The CDR3 contains 15 residues. The chain's CDR3 is CASSLRQPVDYEQYF. DNA of the CDR3: TGTGCCAGCAGTTTAAGGCAGCCGGTTGACTACGAGCAGTACTTC.

The chain carries TRBV7-6 and TRBJ1-5; 7 bases match TRBD1. The trim removed 4 bases at V and 4 bases at J, leaving 7 bases unmatched. Germline CDR1 is SGHVS and CDR2 is FNYEAQ. The CDR3 totals 15 residues. The CDR3 DNA sequence: TGTGCCAGCAGCTCCGGGACAGCACTGAATCAGCCCCAGCATTTT. It encodes CASSSGTALNQPQHF.

This chain uses TRBV5-1 with TRBJ2-3; D is undetermined. The CDR3 is 14 amino acids. The germline V gene encodes CDR1 SGHRS and CDR2 YFSETQ. V lost 2 bases and J 4 bases, leaving 11 bases between the germline ends. This CDR3 is CASSFSPRADTQYF. CDR3 bases: TGCGCCAGCAGCTTCTCCCCTAGAGCAGATACGCAGTATTTT.

The chain uses TRBV18 and TRBJ2-3; possibly TRBD2 for D (6 bases). CDR1 and CDR2 from the germline V gene are KGHSH and LQKENI. This CDR3 has 13 amino acids. V shed 6 bases and J shed 3 bases, with 10 bases lying between them. The DNA of the CDR3 is TGTGCCAGCTCGGACCGGGGGACAGATACGCAGTATTTT. Amino acids: CASSDRGTDTQYF.

V and J are TRBV9 and TRBJ2-5, with D perhaps TRBD1 (5 bases). Germline V gene sequence: CDR1 SGDLS, CDR2 YYNGEE. CDR3 length: 13 amino acids. Trimming shortened V by 2 bases and J by 1 base, and 6 bases separated the two germline ends. The chain's CDR3 is CASSVGPQETQYF. CDR3 DNA: TGTGCCAGCAGCGTGGGGCCCCAAGAGACCCAGTACTTC.

J is TRBJ2-7 and V is TRBV5-1; possibly TRBD1 for D (6 bases). Trimming stripped 3 bases from V and 2 bases from J, with 18 bases between. The CDR3 has 16 amino acids. Germline assignment: CDR1 SGHRS and CDR2 YFSETQ. DNA for the CDR3: TGCGCCAGCAGCTGGAGACAGGAAGGGGGTCCCTACGAGCAGTACTTC. It specifies CASSWRQEGGPYEQYF.

The chain couples TRBV25-1 to TRBJ2-5; a possible D gene is TRBD1 (5 bases). V was pared by 1 base and J by 2 bases, with 8 bases between. The CDR3 runs to 14 residues. Germline V gives CDR1 MGHDK, CDR2 SYGVNS. CDR3 amino acids: CASSEWGSQETQYF. CDR3 bases: TGTGCCAGCAGTGAATGGGGCAGTCAAGAGACCCAGTACTTC.

This clone was counted only a few times. Here the CDR3 reads CAWGEGTGDNSPLHF. In DNA form, the CDR3 reads TGTGCCTGGGGAGAGGGGACAGGAGATAATTCACCCCTCCACTTT. V and J are TRBV30 and TRBJ1-6, with 8 bases identical to TRBD1. V lost 5 bases to trimming and J lost 5 bases; unmatched junction nucleotides: 8. Germline loops: CDR1 GTSNPN, CDR2 SVGIG (reference sequence). There are 15 residues in the CDR3.

The chain joins TRBV6-1 to TRBJ2-5, with TRBD2 identical over 7 bases. Looked up from germline, CDR1 is MNHNS and CDR2 is SASEGT. V was pared by 3 bases and J by 5 bases, with 12 bases of the junction left unmatched. This CDR3 is built from 16 residues. The CDR3 reads CASSEGRAGKGETQYF. The CDR3 DNA sequence: TGTGCCAGCAGTGAGGGGAGAGCGGGGAAAGGGGAGACCCAGTACTTC.

The chain is built from TRBV6-1 and TRBJ2-5, with TRBD2 matching 8 bases. CDR1 is MNHNS, CDR2 SASEGT, per germline. CDR3 length: 14 residues. Unmatched junction bases numbered 9, after V lost 10 bases and J lost 2 bases. CDR3 nucleotide sequence: TGTGCCACTTCGGGGAGCGGGGGTCAAGAGACCCAGTACTTC. The encoded protein is CATSGSGGQETQYF.

The chain employs TRBV6-6 and TRBJ1-4, with D maybe TRBD1 (5 bases). CDR1 is MNHNY and CDR2 is SVGAGI in the germline V gene (reference sequence). V was cut by 6 bases and J by 8 bases, with 22 bases left in between. CDR3 size: 16 residues. The CDR3 sequence: CASRGQGRFSEEKLFF. Written as DNA, the CDR3 is TGTGCCAGCAGGGGGCAGGGAAGGTTTTCGGAAGAAAAACTGTTTTTT.

This clone was seen only once. The gene calls are TRBV30 and TRBJ2-7; D possibly corresponds to TRBD2 (5 bases). In germline, CDR1 is GTSNPN, CDR2 SVGIG (reference sequence). The CDR3 runs to 13 residues. The germline V and J ends were trimmed by 5 bases and 1 base, with 12 bases remaining between them. In DNA form, the CDR3 reads TGTGCCTGGGTCGTCGAGGGATCCTACGAGCAGTACTTC. Amino acid sequence: CAWVVEGSYEQYF.

The chain has TRBV30 and TRBJ2-7; TRBD2 agrees at 7 bases. Per germline, CDR1 GTSNPN and CDR2 SVGIG (reference sequence). The CDR3 extends over 13 amino acids. V lost 0 bases and J lost 6; bases outside the gene matches: 5. This chain's CDR3 is CAWSVHPGGEQYF. CDR3 coding DNA: TGTGCCTGGAGTGTACATCCGGGGGGCGAGCAGTACTTC.

The chain joins TRBV5-1 to TRBJ2-7; 8 bases map to TRBD2. The V and J ends lost 1 base and 4 bases, in that order; junction bases with no gene match: 4. Germline V CDR1 and CDR2: SGHRS, YFSETQ. CDR3 length: 14 residues. CDR3: CASSLRSGSYEQYF. CDR3 sequence (DNA): TGCGCCAGCAGCTTGAGAAGCGGGAGTTACGAGCAGTACTTC.

The J gene is TRBJ2-5, the V gene TRBV7-2, with D possibly called TRBD1 or TRBD2 (6 bases each). Deletions cut 4 bases from V and 1 base from J, with 16 bases between. The CDR3 is 16 residues long. CDR1 and CDR2 from the germline V gene are SGHTA and FQGNSA. CDR3 DNA sequence: TGTGCCAGCAGCTACAACCCCCGGGGGCCCCAAGAGACCCAGTACTTC. Amino acids: CASSYNPRGPQETQYF.